A selection of T cell receptor beta chains follows, all from one sample in a study of neurological immune-mediated disorders. Via MiXCR, TCRdb re-called the 5' RACE reads, giving one row per CDR3 protein. The sample holds about 24,000 distinct CDR3 sequences; over 10% are singletons and the top ten take 5.5%. Source material: CD4+ T cells from blood. The source is a female donor with HTLV-1-associated myelopathy (HAM/TSP). Each CDR3 is given with its conserved first and last residue. The order of the fields is clone size, D gene, J gene, V gene, CDR3 DNA, CDR3 protein. D genes are given only for firm matches. Some rows have no size entry. The others give once, few or many, or a class for an expanded clone.

many	.	TRBJ1-2	TRBV20-1	TGCAGTGCTAGACGGACAGAGAGTGGCTACACCTTC	CSARRTESGYTF
many	TRBD2	TRBJ2-3	TRBV20-1	TGCAGTTCGAGTAGCGGGAGCTTGGGACGAGATACGCAGTATTTT	CSSSSGSLGRDTQYF
many	TRBD1	TRBJ2-4	TRBV20-1	TGCAGTGCCTGGGACAGGGAGGGTGAGGCCAAAAACATTCAGTACTTC	CSAWDREGEAKNIQYF
many	.	TRBJ2-1	TRBV7-9	TGTGCCAGCAGCGTCAGCTATGAGCAGTTCTTC	CASSVSYEQFF
many	.	TRBJ2-1	TRBV6-6	TGTGCCAGCAGTTTGGGTAGCGGTGAGCAGTTCTTC	CASSLGSGEQFF
many	.	TRBJ1-1	TRBV7-8	TGTGCCACCCTCCTAGACACTGAAGCTTTCTTT	CATLLDTEAFF
.	TRBD1	TRBJ2-1	TRBV20-1	TGCAGTGCTCCCCGACAGGGGGCGAATGAGCAGTTCTTC	CSAPRQGANEQFF
.	.	TRBJ2-5	TRBV5-6	TGTGCCAGCAGCTTCCAGAATAGCGGCCGCGAGACCCAGTACTTC	CASSFQNSGRETQYF
many	.	TRBJ2-7	TRBV20-1	TGCAGTGGACGTACGGGACACAGCTACGAGCAGTACTTC	CSGRTGHSYEQYF
many	.	TRBJ1-6	TRBV20-1	TGCAGTGCTAGAGTGTCTACAGGGATATATAATTCACCCCTCCACTTT	CSARVSTGIYNSPLHF
.	TRBD1	TRBJ1-6	TRBV20-1	TGCAGTGCTAGATCTGGGACAGGGGATTCATCCCTCCACTTT	CSARSGTGDSSLHF
many	.	TRBJ1-1	TRBV7-2	TGTGCCAGCAGCTTAAGGGGGGATTGGTCTGGCACTGAAGCTTTCTTT	CASSLRGDWSGTEAFF
.	.	TRBJ2-3	TRBV6-6	TGTGCCAGCAGGACAGCGGGCACAGATACGCAGTATTTT	CASRTAGTDTQYF
many	.	TRBJ2-1	TRBV27	TGTGCCAGCCGGGGAGGGGGGCACACTGAGCAGTTCTTC	CASRGGGHTEQFF
many	.	TRBJ1-4	TRBV3-1	TGTGCCAGCAGCGACAAAGGGGACACTAATGAAAAACTGTTTTTT	CASSDKGDTNEKLFF
.	.	TRBJ2-7	TRBV16	TGTGCCAGCAGCAAATCCGTACAGTTAACCCACGAGCAGTACTTC	CASSKSVQLTHEQYF
many	TRBD1	TRBJ2-5	TRBV4-1	TGCGCCAGCAGCCAAGCGGGACAGCTCGAGGGGAAGACCCAGTACTTC	CASSQAGQLEGKTQYF
many	.	TRBJ2-1	TRBV5-8	TGTGCCAGCAGCCGTAATAACAATGAGCAGTTCTTC	CASSRNNNEQFF
.	TRBD2	TRBJ2-1	TRBV5-1	TGCGCCAGCAGCTTTGGACTAGCGGGGAGCTCCTACAATGAGCAGTTCTTC	CASSFGLAGSSYNEQFF
many	TRBD1	TRBJ1-2	TRBV27	TGTGCCAGCAGTTTTGCGGGGACAGCTAACTATGGCTACACCTTC	CASSFAGTANYGYTF
many	TRBD1	TRBJ1-2	TRBV20-1	TGCAGTGCTAGGGGTACGGGACAGAGAGCCTATGGCTACACCTTC	CSARGTGQRAYGYTF
many	TRBD1	TRBJ1-3	TRBV29-1	TGCAGCGTCATGTGGACAGGGGGAAACACCATATATTTT	CSVMWTGGNTIYF
.	TRBD2	TRBJ2-1	TRBV6-2/TRBV6-3	TGTGCCAGCAGCCTCCAGACATGGAGCGGGGGGGCCATGCATGAGCAGTTCTTC	CASSLQTWSGGAMHEQFF
many	.	TRBJ1-2	TRBV20-1	TGCAGTGCTCCCTCACGGGGCGCCCTCGACACCTTC	CSAPSRGALDTF
many	.	TRBJ1-3	TRBV5-5	TGTGCCAGCAGCTCCTATGGAAACACCATATATTTT	CASSSYGNTIYF
many	.	TRBJ2-3	TRBV7-2	TGTGCCAGCAGCTTATGGAATTTGAGGGCAGATACGCAGTATTTT	CASSLWNLRADTQYF
medium-sized	.	TRBJ2-7	TRBV20-1	TGCAGTGCTAGATCCCACGAGCAGTACTTC	CSARSHEQYF
.	.	TRBJ1-4	TRBV10-3	TGTGCCACCACGGGGGACCGGAATGAAAAACTGTTTTTT	CATTGDRNEKLFF
many	TRBD2	TRBJ2-1	TRBV20-1	TGCAGTGCTAGCGCCCCCACTAGCGGGAGGGCTCTTGAGCAGTTCTTC	CSASAPTSGRALEQFF
once	.	TRBJ1-5	TRBV20-1	TGCAGTGCTTCTCATAGAAATCAACCCCAGCATTTT	CSASHRNQPQHF
.	.	TRBJ2-3	TRBV12-3/TRBV12-4	TGTGCCAGCGGACTAGTGGGGGGGCCAAGCACAGATACGCAGTATTTT	CASGLVGGPSTDTQYF
many	TRBD1	TRBJ2-7	TRBV5-1	TGCGCCAGCAGCTTTCCGGGACAGTCCTACGAGCAGTACTTC	CASSFPGQSYEQYF
many	TRBD2	TRBJ2-7	TRBV20-1	TGCAGTGCTAGAGTACCCTCCGGGCGCGGGAGGGAGTACGAGCAGTACTTC	CSARVPSGRGREYEQYF
many	.	TRBJ2-1	TRBV3-1	TGTGCCAGCAGCCCTTGGGCGGGAGAGGGGGCAAATGAGCAGTTCTTC	CASSPWAGEGANEQFF
many	TRBD2	TRBJ2-5	TRBV7-2	TGTGCCAGCAGCTTAAGCGGGAGCCGGGGAGAGACCCAGTACTTC	CASSLSGSRGETQYF
many	TRBD2	TRBJ2-5	TRBV5-1	TGCGCCAGCAGCTTTGCGGGGGGGCCGGGAGAGACCCAGTACTTC	CASSFAGGPGETQYF
many	.	TRBJ1-1	TRBV6-1	TGTGCCAGCACCACCCCTTTCTTCACGAGCACTGAAGCTTTCTTT	CASTTPFFTSTEAFF